This TCR beta chain derives from a study of patients and donors after allogeneic stem cell transplantation. The germline V and J ends were trimmed by 2 bases and 9 bases, with 13 bases remaining between them. The CDR3 has 13 residues. CDR1 is LGHNA, CDR2 YSLEER, per germline. TCRdb reprocessed the RT-PCR reads via MiXCR and lists one record per CDR3 protein. The data show about 150,000 distinct CDR3 sequences, approximately 40% seen once. This clonotype was seen repeatedly, ten times or more. The V and J genes are TRBV4-3 and TRBJ1-2, with no clear D. This TCR was recovered from a human donor who was either an allogeneic HSCT recipient or a stem cell or donor lymphocyte infusion donor (not recorded which). It is not recorded whose cells these are; they may come from a transplant donor. Sequencing was carried out using blood, either unsorted or a sorted T cell fraction (not recorded which). This CDR3 is CASSQSGFTSYTF. As DNA, the CDR3 is TGCGCCAGCAGCCAAAGTGGATTTACGAGCTACACCTTC.